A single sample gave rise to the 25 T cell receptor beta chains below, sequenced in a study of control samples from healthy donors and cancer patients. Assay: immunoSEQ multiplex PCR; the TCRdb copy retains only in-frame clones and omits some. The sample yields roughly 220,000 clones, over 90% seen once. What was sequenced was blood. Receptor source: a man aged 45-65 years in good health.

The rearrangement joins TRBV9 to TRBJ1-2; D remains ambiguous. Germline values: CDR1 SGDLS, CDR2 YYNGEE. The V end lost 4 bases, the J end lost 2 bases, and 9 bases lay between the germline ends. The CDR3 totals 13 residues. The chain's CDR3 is CASSTGINYGYTF. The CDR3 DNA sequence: TGTGCCAGCAGCACTGGGATCAACTATGGCTACACCTTC.

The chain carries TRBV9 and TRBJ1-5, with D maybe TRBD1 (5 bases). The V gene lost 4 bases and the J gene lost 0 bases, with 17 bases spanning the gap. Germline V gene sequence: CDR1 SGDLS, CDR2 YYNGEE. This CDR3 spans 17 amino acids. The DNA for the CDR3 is TGTGCCAGCAGCCCATACGGGGCGAGCTATAGCAATCAGCCCCAGCATTTT. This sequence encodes CASSPYGASYSNQPQHF.

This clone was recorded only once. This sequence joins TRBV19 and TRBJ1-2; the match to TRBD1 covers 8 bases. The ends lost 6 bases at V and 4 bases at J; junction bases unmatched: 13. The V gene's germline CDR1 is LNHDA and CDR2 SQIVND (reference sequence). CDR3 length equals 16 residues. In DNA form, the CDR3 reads TGTGCCAGTAGCTCCGACAGGGGTACAGGAACCTATGGCTACACCTTC. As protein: CASSSDRGTGTYGYTF.

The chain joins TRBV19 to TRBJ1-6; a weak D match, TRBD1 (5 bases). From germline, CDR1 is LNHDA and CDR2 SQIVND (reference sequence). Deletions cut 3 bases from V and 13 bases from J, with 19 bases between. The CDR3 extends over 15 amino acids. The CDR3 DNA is TGTGCCAGTAGTATCAGTACGGGGGGAGATTGGCCCCTCCACTTT. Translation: CASSISTGGDWPLHF. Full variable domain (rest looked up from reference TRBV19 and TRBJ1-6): DGGITQSPKYLFRKEGQNVTLSCEQNLNHDAMYWYRQDPGQGLRLIYYSQIVNDFQKGDIAEGYSVSREKKESFPLTVTSAQKNPTAFYLCASSISTGGDWPLHFGNGTRLTVT.

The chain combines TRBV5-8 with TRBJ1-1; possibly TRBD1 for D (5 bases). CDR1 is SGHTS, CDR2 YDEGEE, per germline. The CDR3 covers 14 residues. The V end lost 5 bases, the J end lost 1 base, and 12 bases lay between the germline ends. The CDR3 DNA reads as TGTGCCAGCAGTCTTGTGAGGGGGAACACTGAAGCTTTCTTT. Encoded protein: CASSLVRGNTEAFF.

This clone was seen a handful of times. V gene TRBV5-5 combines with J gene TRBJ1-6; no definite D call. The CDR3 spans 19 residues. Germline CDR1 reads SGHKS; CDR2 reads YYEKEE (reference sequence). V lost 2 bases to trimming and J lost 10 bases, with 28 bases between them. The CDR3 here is CASSLGRVAETGYRSPLHF. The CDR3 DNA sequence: TGTGCCAGCAGCTTAGGGAGAGTTGCCGAGACGGGGTACCGATCACCCCTCCACTTT.

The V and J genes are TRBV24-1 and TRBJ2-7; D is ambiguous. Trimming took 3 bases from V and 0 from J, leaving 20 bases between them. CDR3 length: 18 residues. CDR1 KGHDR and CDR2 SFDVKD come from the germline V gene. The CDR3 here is CATSDPSLGGRSSYEQYF. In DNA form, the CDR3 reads TGTGCCACCAGTGATCCTTCTTTGGGCGGACGGAGCTCCTACGAGCAGTACTTC.

CDR3 amino acids: CASSQVLAGGLGQFF. Written as DNA, the CDR3 is TGCGCCAGCAGCCAAGTACTAGCGGGGGGCCTTGGGCAGTTCTTC. V gene TRBV4-1 combines with J gene TRBJ2-1; 12 bases match TRBD2. There are 15 residues in the CDR3. CDR1 and CDR2 from the germline V gene are MGHRA and YSYEKL. V gave up 1 base and J gave up 12 bases; unmatched junction bases: 7.

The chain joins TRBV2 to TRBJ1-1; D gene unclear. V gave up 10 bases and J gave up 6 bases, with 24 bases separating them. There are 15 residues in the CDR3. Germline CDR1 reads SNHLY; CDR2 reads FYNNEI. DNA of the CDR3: TGTGCCACTACGACGGACTTTATGAGGGAGGCTGAAGCTTTCTTT. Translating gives CATTTDFMREAEAFF.

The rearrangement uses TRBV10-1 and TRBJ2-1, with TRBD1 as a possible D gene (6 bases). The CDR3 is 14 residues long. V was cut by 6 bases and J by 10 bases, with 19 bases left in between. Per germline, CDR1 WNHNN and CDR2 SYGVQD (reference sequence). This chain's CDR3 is CASRDGKQGNEQFF. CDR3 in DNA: TGCGCCAGCAGAGATGGGAAACAGGGAAACGAGCAGTTCTTC.

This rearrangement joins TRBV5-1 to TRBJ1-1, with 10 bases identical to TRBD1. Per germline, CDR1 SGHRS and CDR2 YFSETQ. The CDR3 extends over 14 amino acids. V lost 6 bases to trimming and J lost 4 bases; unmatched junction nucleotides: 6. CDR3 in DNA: TGCGCCAGCAAGAGACAGGGGGCGATCACTGAAGCTTTCTTT. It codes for CASKRQGAITEAFF.

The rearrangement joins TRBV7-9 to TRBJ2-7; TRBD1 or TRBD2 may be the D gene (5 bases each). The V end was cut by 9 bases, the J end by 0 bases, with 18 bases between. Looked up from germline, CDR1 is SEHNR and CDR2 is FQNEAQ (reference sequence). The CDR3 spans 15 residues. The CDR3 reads CASTTTGPRSYEQYF. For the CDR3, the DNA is TGTGCCAGTACTACGACGGGGCCCCGCTCCTACGAGCAGTACTTC. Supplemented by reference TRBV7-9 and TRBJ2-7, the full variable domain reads DTGVSQNPRHKITKRGQNVTFRCDPISEHNRLYWYRQTLGQGPEFLTYFQNEAQLEKSRLLSDRFSAERPKGSFSTLEIQRTEQGDSAMYLCASTTTGPRSYEQYFGPGTRLTVT.

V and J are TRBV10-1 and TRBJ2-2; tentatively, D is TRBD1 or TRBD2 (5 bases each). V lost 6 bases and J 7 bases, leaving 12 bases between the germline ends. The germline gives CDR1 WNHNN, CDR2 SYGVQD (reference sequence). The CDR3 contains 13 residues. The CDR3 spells CASSPGTGGELFF. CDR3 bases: TGCGCCAGCAGCCCCGGGACGGGCGGGGAGCTGTTTTTT.

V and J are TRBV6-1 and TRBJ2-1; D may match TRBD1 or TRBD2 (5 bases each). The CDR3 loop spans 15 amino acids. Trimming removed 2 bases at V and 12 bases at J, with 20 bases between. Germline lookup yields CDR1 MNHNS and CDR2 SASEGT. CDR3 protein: CASSEIRNGARRQFF. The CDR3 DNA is TGTGCCAGCAGTGAAATCCGTAACGGGGCTCGGCGGCAGTTCTTC.

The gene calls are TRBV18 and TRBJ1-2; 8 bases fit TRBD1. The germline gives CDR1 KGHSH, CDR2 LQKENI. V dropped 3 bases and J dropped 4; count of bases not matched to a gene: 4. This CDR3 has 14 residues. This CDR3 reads CASSPPTGVYGYTF. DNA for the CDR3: TGTGCCAGCTCACCTCCGACAGGGGTCTATGGCTACACCTTC.

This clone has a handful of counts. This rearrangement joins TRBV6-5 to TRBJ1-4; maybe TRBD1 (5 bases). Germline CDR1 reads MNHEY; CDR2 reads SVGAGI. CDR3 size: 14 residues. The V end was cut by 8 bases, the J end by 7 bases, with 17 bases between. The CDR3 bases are TGTGCCAGCGGCCAAGGGACCAGGCCTGAAAAACTGTTTTTT. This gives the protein CASGQGTRPEKLFF.

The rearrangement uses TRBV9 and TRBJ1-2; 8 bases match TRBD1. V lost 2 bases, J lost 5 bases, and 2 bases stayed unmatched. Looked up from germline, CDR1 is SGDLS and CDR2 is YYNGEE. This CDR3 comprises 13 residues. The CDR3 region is CASSVQGAYGYTF. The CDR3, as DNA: TGTGCCAGCAGCGTTCAGGGGGCGTATGGCTACACCTTC.

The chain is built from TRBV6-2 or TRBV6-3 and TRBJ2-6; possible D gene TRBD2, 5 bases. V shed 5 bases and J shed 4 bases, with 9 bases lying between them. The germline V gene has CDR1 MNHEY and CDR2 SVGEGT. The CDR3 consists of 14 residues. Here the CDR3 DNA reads TGTGCCAGCAGTCGGGGTACCGGGGCCAACGTCCTGACTTTC. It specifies CASSRGTGANVLTF.

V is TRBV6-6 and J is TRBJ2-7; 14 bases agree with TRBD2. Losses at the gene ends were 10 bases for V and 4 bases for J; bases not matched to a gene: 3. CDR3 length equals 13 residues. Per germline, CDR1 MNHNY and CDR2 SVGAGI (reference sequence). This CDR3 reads CATGTSGGYEQYV. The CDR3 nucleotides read TGTGCCACCGGGACTAGCGGGGGTTACGAGCAGTACGTC.

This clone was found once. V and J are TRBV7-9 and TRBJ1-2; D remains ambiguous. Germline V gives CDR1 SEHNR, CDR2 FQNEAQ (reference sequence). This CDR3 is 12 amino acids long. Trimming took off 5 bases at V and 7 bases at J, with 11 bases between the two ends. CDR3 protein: CASSPSEAGYTF. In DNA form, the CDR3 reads TGTGCCAGCAGCCCATCCGAGGCTGGCTACACCTTC.

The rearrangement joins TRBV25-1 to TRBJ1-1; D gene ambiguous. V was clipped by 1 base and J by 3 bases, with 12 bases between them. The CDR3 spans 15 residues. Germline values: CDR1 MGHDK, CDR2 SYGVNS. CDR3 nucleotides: TGTGCCAGCAGTGAATGGAAGGGCCTGGACACTGAAGCTTTCTTT. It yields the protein CASSEWKGLDTEAFF.

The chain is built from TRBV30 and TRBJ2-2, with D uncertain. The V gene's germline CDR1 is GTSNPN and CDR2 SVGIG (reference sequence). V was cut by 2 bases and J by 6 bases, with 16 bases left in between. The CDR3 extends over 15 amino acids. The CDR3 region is CAWSLGQAVAGELFF. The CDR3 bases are TGTGCCTGGAGTTTAGGCCAGGCCGTGGCCGGGGAGCTGTTTTTT.

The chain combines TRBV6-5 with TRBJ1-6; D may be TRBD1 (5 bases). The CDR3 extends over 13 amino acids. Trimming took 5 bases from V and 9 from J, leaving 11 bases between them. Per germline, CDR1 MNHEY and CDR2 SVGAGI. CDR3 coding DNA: TGTGCCAGCAGTCCCAAGGGGCCTTCACCCCTCCACTTT. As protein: CASSPKGPSPLHF.

This chain's CDR3 is CASSGTGGTQYF. In DNA, the CDR3 is TGTGCCAGCAGCGGAACAGGGGGTACGCAGTATTTT. The rearrangement uses TRBV7-9 and TRBJ2-3; TRBD1 agrees at 8 bases. Germline assignment: CDR1 SEHNR and CDR2 FQNEAQ (reference sequence). J lost 8 bases, V lost 5 bases, and 3 bases had no gene match. There are 12 residues in the CDR3.

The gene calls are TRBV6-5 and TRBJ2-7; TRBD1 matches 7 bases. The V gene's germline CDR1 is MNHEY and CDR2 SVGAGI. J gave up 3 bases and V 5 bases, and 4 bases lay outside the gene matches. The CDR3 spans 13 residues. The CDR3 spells CASSRTGFYEQYF. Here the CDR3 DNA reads TGTGCCAGCAGTCGGACAGGCTTCTACGAGCAGTACTTC.